This is a list of T cell receptor beta chains from one sample in a study of blood T cell repertoires in COVID-19. The data were produced by immunoSEQ multiplex PCR, yet TCRdb's version contains in-frame clones alone and is incomplete. The sample contains 300,000 to 350,000 clones, 75% to 90% of which appear only once. The specimen was peripheral blood. These receptors were obtained from a woman younger than 45 with COVID-19, enrolled during active disease. CDR3s include the opening cysteine and the closing phenylalanine or tryptophan. A D gene is named only where the DNA matches it firmly. Clone size appears in some rows only: once, few, many, or a class for an expanded clone.

.	TRBD1	TRBV7-2	TRBJ1-3	15	TGTGCCAGCAGCTTGACAGGGTCATCCGGAAACACCATATATTTT	CASSLTGSSGNTIYF
.	.	TRBV13	TRBJ2-2	17	TGTGCCAGCAGCTTCCGGGGGCTAGCGGCGAACACCGGGGAGCTGTTTTTT	CASSFRGLAANTGELFF
.	TRBD1	TRBV7-9	TRBJ1-1	15	TGTGCCAGCAGCTTCCCCACGGGACAGGGGGGTGAAGCTTTCTTT	CASSFPTGQGGEAFF
.	TRBD2	TRBV3-1/TRBV3-2	TRBJ2-5	16	TGTGCCAGCAGCCGAGGGGTTGGCGGGAGGGAGGAGACCCAGTACTTC	CASSRGVGGREETQYF
.	TRBD2	TRBV3-1/TRBV3-2	TRBJ2-5	15	TGTGCCAGCAGCCAACAGGGCGGGAGAGGGAAGACCCAGTACTTC	CASSQQGGRGKTQYF
.	.	TRBV7-6	TRBJ1-1	16	TGTGCCAGCAGCTCCCGTGCGGTCGCCACGAACACTGAAGCTTTCTTT	CASSSRAVATNTEAFF
.	TRBD1	TRBV5-1	TRBJ1-1	14	TGCGCCAGCTCCCTTACAGGGGTGAACACTGAAGCTTTCTTT	CASSLTGVNTEAFF
.	TRBD1	TRBV2	TRBJ1-2	17	TGTGCCAGCACCATGAGGCGACAGGGGGCGCAGAACTATGGCTACACCTTC	CASTMRRQGAQNYGYTF
.	.	TRBV19	TRBJ1-5	16	TGTGCCAGTAGTATCTCTGGCGGGGGGAGCAATCAGCCCCAGCATTTT	CASSISGGGSNQPQHF
.	TRBD1	TRBV6-5	TRBJ1-1	15	TGTGCCAGCAGTTCCCAGGGACAGGGGGCTTCTGAAGCTTTCTTT	CASSSQGQGASEAFF
.	.	TRBV6-5	TRBJ1-2	14	TGTGCCAGCTACCTGCAGGGATCGTTCTATGGCTACACCTTC	CASYLQGSFYGYTF
once	.	TRBV28	TRBJ1-2	15	TGTGCCAGCAGTTTGGGCGGGCGGTCTAACTATGGCTACACCTTC	CASSLGGRSNYGYTF
.	TRBD1	TRBV3-1/TRBV3-2	TRBJ2-5	14	TGTGCCAGCAGCCCTCAGACAGGGGGAGAGACCCAGTACTTC	CASSPQTGGETQYF
.	TRBD2	TRBV7-3	TRBJ2-5	19	TGTGCCAGCAGCTTACTCCGACTAGCGGGAGGATTGAAGGGAGAGACCCAGTACTTC	CASSLLRLAGGLKGETQYF
.	TRBD2	TRBV27	TRBJ2-1	16	TGTGCCAGCAGTTTATTTCTAGCGGGAGGGCCCAATGAGCAGTTCTTC	CASSLFLAGGPNEQFF
.	.	TRBV28	TRBJ1-5	14	TGTGCCAGCAGTTTACCCAGGGGTGGTCAGCCCCAGCATTTT	CASSLPRGGQPQHF
.	.	TRBV2	TRBJ1-1	13	TGTGCCAGCAGTGGGGAGATGAACACTGAAGCTTTCTTT	CASSGEMNTEAFF
.	TRBD1	TRBV5-6	TRBJ1-1	15	TGTGCCAGCAGCTCCCAGACAGGGGGTAACACTGAAGCTTTCTTT	CASSSQTGGNTEAFF
.	.	TRBV10-1	TRBJ1-1	14	TGCGCCAGCAGTGAATCAGGGGTGAACACTGAAGCTTTCTTT	CASSESGVNTEAFF
.	TRBD1	TRBV6-5	TRBJ2-7	14	TGTGCCAGCTGCCCGGGACAGGCCGACTACGAGCAGTACTTC	CASCPGQADYEQYF
.	.	TRBV29-1	TRBJ1-1	14	TGCAGCGTTGGGGTGGAGGGTTTGAACACTGAAGCTTTCTTT	CSVGVEGLNTEAFF
.	.	TRBV18	TRBJ2-7	16	TGTGCCAGCTCACCCTATAGCGACGCCGGAGGCTACGAGCAGTACTTC	CASSPYSDAGGYEQYF
few	.	TRBV7-9	TRBJ2-5	13	TGTGCCAGCAGCTTTAGCTCATCTCAGACCCAGTACTTC	CASSFSSSQTQYF
.	TRBD2	TRBV11-2	TRBJ2-2	16	TGTGCCAGCATGGGACTAGCAGACACGAACACCGGGGAGCTGTTTTTT	CASMGLADTNTGELFF
once	.	TRBV4-1	TRBJ1-1	13	TGCGCCATCTCACCGGGCGGAGGGGCTGAAGCTTTCTTT	CAISPGGGAEAFF
.	.	TRBV19	TRBJ1-1	14	TGTGCCAGTAGCCCCCAGGGATCGAACACTGAAGCTTTCTTT	CASSPQGSNTEAFF
once	.	TRBV11-2	TRBJ1-4	14	TGTGCCAGCAGCTTATTCAAGGGGCCTGAAAAACTGTTTTTT	CASSLFKGPEKLFF
.	.	TRBV10-3	TRBJ2-3	15	TGTGCCATCAGTGGCGATGATAGGGGGACAGATACGCAGTATTTT	CAISGDDRGTDTQYF
.	.	TRBV28	TRBJ1-5	14	TGTGCCAGCAACCCCGCTGGGGCAGGTCAGCCCCAGCATTTT	CASNPAGAGQPQHF
.	.	TRBV6-1	TRBJ1-2	13	TGTGCCAGCAGTGAAGCGGGGGGATATGGCTACACCTTC	CASSEAGGYGYTF
few	.	TRBV12-5	TRBJ1-1	19	TGTGCTAGTGGTTTGTCCCCAAAGGATCAGGGCCACATGAACACTGAAGCTTTCTTT	CASGLSPKDQGHMNTEAFF
.	TRBD2	TRBV14	TRBJ2-3	14	TGTGCCAGCAGCAGGGGACTAAATACAGATACGCAGTATTTT	CASSRGLNTDTQYF
.	TRBD2	TRBV28	TRBJ2-1	17	TGTGCCAGCAGTCCTACACTAGCGGACCTGGGATACAATGAGCAGTTCTTC	CASSPTLADLGYNEQFF
.	TRBD1	TRBV11-1	TRBJ1-1	13	TGTGCCAGCAGCCCGAGGGGGCCGACTGAAGCTTTCTTT	CASSPRGPTEAFF
.	TRBD2	TRBV19	TRBJ2-3	19	TGTGCCAGTACCACCCCCGGGACTAGCGGGAGGGCCAGGACAGATACGCAGTATTTT	CASTTPGTSGRARTDTQYF
.	TRBD1	TRBV27	TRBJ1-2	14	TGTGCCAGCAGGCCCACAGGGGGCGCCTATGGCTACACCTTC	CASRPTGGAYGYTF
.	TRBD1	TRBV19	TRBJ1-3	18	TGTGCCAGTAGTGAGCACCCCATCGACAGGGGCGGAGGAAACACCATATATTTT	CASSEHPIDRGGGNTIYF
.	TRBD2	TRBV6-6	TRBJ2-1	15	TGTGCCAGCAGCCAGGGGACTAGCGGAACCATCTGGAAGTTCTTC	CASSQGTSGTIWKFF
.	.	TRBV2	TRBJ1-1	13	TGTGCCAGCATATATTTGGCCACAGATGAAGCTTTCTTT	CASIYLATDEAFF
.	.	TRBV27	TRBJ2-3	11	TGTGCCAGCAGTTTAGGCGATACGCAGTATTTT	CASSLGDTQYF